The text below deals with one TCR beta chain. Methods used by the authors: Reference gene primer amplification yielded estimated nucleated cell counts. The repertoire was sequenced with immunoSEQ multiplex PCR; TCRdb's copy has only in-frame clones and lacks some. V, J and clone size reflect that table, while D and trimming were determined from the DNA. The profile shows about 130,000 clones, roughly four fifths of them singletons. This entry belongs to a study of blood T cell repertoires in COVID-19. Trimming took off 0 bases at V and 8 bases at J, with 12 bases between the two ends. This CDR3 is built from 14 residues. The germline gives CDR1 SGHKS, CDR2 YYEKEE (reference sequence).

This TCR derives from a woman of 80 years or more with acute or convalescent COVID-19. The chain links TRBV5-5 to TRBJ1-5; D gene uncertain. Sample: peripheral blood. In nucleotides, the CDR3 is TGTGCCAGCAGCTTGGGGGCAGATGGAAAGCCCCAGCATTTT. Translation: CASSLGADGKPQHF.